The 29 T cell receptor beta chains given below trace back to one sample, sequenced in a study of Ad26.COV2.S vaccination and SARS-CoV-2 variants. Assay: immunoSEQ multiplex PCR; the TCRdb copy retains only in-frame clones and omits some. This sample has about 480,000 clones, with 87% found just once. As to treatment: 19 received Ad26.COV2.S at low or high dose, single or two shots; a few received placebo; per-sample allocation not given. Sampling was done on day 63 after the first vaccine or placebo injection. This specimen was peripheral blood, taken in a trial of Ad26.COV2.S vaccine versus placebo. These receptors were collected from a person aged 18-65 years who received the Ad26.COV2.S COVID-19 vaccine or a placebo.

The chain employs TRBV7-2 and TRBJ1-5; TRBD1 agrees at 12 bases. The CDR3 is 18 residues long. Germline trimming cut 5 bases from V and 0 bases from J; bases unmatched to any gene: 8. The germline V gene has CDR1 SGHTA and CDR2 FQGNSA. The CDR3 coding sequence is TGTGCCAGCAGCGAGCGGGACAGGGGGCTAAATAGCAATCAGCCCCAGCATTTT. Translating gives CASSERDRGLNSNQPQHF.

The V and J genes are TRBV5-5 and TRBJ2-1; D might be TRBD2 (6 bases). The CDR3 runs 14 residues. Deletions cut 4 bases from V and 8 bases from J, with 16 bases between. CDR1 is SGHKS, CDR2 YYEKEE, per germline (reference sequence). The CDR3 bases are TGTGCCAGCAGCACGGAGGTGGCTAGCGATGAGCAGTTCTTC. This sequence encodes CASSTEVASDEQFF.

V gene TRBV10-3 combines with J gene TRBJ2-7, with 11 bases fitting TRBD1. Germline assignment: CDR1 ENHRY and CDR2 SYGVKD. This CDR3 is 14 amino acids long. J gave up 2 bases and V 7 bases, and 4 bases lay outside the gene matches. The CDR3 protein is CAITPDRGPYEQYF. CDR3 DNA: TGTGCCATCACCCCGGACAGGGGGCCCTACGAGCAGTACTTC.

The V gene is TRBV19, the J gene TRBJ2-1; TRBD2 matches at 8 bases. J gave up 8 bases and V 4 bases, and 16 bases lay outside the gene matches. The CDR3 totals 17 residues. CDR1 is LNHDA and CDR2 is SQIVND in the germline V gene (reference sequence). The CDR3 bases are TGTGCCAGTAGTACGCCCCCCACAGCCGGGGGGGGCTATGAGCAGTTCTTC. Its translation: CASSTPPTAGGGYEQFF.

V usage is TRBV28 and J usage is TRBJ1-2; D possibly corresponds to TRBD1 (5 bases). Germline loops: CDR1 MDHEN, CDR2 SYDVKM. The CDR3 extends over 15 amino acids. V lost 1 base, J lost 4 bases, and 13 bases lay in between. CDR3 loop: CASSLYGGVSYGYTF. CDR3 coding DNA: TGTGCCAGCAGTTTATACGGGGGGGTAAGCTATGGCTACACCTTC.

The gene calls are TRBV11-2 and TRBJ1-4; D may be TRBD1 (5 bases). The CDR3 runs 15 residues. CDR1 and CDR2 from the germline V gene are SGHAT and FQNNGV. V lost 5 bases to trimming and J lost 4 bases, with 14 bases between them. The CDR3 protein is CASSPGTRDNEKLFF. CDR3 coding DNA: TGTGCCAGCAGCCCGGGGACCCGGGATAATGAAAAACTGTTTTTT.

The CDR3, as DNA: TGTGCCAGCAGTGAAGCACCGGGACTAGCGATCCATGAGCAGTTCTTC. It translates to CASSEAPGLAIHEQFF. The chain is built from TRBV6-1 and TRBJ2-1, with 10 nucleotides matching TRBD2. The CDR3 loop spans 16 amino acids. Unmatched junction bases numbered 7, after V lost 0 bases and J lost 8 bases. Germline V gene sequence: CDR1 MNHNS, CDR2 SASEGT.

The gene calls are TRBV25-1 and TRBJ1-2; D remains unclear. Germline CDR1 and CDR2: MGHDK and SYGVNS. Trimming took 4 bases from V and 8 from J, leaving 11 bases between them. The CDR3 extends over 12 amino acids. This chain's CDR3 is CASSGRGGGYTF. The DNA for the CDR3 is TGTGCCAGCAGTGGACGGGGAGGGGGCTACACCTTC.

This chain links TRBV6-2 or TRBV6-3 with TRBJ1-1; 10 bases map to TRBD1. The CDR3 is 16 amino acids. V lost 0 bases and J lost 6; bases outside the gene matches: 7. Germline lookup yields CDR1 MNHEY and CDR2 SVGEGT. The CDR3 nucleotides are TGTGCCAGCAGTTACTCTAGGGACAGGGGAGGGCCTGAAGCTTTCTTT. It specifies CASSYSRDRGGPEAFF.

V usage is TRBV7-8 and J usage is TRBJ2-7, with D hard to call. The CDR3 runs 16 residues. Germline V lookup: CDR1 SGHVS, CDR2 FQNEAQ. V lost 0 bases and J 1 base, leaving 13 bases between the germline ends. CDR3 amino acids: CASSLASVIGSYEQYF. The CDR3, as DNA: TGTGCCAGCAGCTTAGCCTCAGTAATTGGTTCCTACGAGCAGTACTTC.

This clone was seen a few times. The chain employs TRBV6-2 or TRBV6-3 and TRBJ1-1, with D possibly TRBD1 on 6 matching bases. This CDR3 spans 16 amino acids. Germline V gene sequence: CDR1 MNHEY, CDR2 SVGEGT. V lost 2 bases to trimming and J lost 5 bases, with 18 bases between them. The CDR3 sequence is CASSYRPTGRGTEAFF. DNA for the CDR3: TGTGCCAGCAGTTACCGACCCACCGGGAGGGGGACTGAAGCTTTCTTT.

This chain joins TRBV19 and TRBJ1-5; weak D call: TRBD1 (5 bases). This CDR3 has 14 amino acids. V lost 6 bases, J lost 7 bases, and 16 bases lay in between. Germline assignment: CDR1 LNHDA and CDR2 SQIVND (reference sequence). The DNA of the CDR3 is TGTGCCAGTAGCCCCCAGGGCCCCAGGCAGCCCCAGCATTTT. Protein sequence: CASSPQGPRQPQHF.

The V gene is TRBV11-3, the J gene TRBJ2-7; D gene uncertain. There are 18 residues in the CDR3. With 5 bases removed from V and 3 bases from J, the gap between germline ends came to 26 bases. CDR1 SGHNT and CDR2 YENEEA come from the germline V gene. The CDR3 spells CASSTPLLGQSINYEQYF. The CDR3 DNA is TGTGCCAGCAGCACACCACTGCTGGGCCAGTCGATCAACTACGAGCAGTACTTC.

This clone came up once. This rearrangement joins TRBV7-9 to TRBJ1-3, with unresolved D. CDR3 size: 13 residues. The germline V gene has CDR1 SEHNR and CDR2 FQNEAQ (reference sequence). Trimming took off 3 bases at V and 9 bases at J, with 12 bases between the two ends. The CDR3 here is CASSFPGGGTIYF. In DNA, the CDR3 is TGTGCCAGCAGCTTCCCCGGCGGAGGCACCATATATTTT.

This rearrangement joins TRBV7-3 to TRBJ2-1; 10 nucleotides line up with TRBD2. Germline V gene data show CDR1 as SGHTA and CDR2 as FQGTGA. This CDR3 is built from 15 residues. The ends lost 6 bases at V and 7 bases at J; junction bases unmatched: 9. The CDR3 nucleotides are TGTGCCAGCAGTTTATCTAGCGGGAGAGGGAATGAGCAGTTCTTC. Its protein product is CASSLSSGRGNEQFF.

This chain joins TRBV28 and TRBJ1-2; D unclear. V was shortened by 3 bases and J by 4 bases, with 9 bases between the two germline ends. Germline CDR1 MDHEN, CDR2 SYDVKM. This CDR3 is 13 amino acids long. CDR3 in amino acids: CASSLDGIYGYTF. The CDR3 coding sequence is TGTGCCAGCAGTTTGGACGGAATCTATGGCTACACCTTC.

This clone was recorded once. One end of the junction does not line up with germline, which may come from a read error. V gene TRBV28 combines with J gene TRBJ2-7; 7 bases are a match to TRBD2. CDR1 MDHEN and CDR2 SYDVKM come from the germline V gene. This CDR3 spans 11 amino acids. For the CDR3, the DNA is TGTGCCAGCGGAACCGGGCGGGGGTATGGCTTC. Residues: CASGTGRGYGF.

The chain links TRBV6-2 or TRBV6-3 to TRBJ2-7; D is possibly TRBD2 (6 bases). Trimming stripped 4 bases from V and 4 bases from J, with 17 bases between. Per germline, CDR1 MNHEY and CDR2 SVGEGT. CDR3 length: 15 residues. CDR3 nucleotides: TGTGCCAGCAGTTTTGGGGGTCCAGGGAGGTACGAGCAGTACTTC. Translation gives CASSFGGPGRYEQYF.

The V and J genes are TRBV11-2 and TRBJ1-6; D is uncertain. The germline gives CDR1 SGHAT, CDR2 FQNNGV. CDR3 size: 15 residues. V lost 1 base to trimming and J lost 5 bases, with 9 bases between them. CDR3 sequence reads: CASSLAGFDNSPLHF. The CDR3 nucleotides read TGTGCCAGCAGCTTAGCGGGATTCGATAATTCACCCCTCCACTTT.

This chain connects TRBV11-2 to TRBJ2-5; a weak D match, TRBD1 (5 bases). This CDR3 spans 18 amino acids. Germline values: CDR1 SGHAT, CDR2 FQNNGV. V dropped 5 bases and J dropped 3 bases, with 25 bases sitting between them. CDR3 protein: CASSARSRLGPVEETQYF. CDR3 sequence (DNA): TGTGCCAGCAGCGCCAGGTCCAGACTGGGGCCTGTGGAAGAGACCCAGTACTTC.

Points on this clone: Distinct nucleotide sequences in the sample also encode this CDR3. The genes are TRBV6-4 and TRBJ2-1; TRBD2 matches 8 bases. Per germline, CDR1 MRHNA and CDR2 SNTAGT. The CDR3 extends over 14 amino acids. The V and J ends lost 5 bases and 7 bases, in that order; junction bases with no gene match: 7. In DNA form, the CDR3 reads TGTGCCAGCAGTCCCGGACTAGCCTCAAATGAGCAGTTCTTC. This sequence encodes CASSPGLASNEQFF.

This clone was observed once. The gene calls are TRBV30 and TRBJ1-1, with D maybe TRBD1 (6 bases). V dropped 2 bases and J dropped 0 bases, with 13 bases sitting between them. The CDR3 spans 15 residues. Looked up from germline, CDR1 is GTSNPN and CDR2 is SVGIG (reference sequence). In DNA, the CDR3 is TGTGCCTGGAGTTTATCAGGACAGATGAACACTGAAGCTTTCTTT. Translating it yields CAWSLSGQMNTEAFF.

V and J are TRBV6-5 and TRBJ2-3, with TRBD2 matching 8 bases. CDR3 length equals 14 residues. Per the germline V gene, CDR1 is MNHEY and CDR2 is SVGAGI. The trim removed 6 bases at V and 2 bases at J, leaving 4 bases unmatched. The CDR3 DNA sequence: TGTGCCAGCAGCCCACTAGCGGCCACAGATACGCAGTATTTT. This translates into CASSPLAATDTQYF.

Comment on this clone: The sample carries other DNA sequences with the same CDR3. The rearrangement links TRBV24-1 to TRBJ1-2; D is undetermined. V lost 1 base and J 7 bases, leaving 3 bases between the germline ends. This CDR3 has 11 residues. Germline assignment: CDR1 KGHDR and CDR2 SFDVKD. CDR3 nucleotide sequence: TGTGCCACCAGTGATTTTGGTGGCTACACCTTC. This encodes CATSDFGGYTF.

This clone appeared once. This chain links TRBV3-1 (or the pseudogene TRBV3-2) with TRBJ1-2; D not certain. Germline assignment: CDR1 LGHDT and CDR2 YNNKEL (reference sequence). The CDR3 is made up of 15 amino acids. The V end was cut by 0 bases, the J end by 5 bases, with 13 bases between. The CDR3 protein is CASSQELRVMYGYTF. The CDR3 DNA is TGTGCCAGCAGCCAAGAATTGCGGGTGATGTATGGCTACACCTTC.

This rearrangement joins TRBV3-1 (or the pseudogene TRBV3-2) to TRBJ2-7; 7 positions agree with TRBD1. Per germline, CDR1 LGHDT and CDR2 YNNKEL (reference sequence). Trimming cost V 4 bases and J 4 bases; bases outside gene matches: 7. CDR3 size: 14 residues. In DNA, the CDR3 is TGTGCCAGCAGCCCCGACAGGGTTGTATACGAGCAGTACTTC. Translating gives CASSPDRVVYEQYF.

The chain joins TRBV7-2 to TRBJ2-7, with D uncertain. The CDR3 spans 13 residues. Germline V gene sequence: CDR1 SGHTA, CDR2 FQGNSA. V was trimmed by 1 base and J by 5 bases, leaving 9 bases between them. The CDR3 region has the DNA TGTGCCAGCAGCTTAGGCAGACCGAACGAGCAGTACTTC. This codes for CASSLGRPNEQYF.

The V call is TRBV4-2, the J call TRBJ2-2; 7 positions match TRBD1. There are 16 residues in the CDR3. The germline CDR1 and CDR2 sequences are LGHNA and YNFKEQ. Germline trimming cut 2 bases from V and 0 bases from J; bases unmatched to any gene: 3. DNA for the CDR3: TGTGCCAGCAGCCAACAGGGACAGACGAACACCGGGGAGCTGTTTTTT. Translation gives CASSQQGQTNTGELFF.

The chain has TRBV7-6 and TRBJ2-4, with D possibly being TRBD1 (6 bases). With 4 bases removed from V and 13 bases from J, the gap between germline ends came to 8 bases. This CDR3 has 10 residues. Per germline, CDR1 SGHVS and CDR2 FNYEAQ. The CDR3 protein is CASSWGPQYF. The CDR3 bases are TGTGCCAGCAGCTGGGGGCCCCAGTACTTC.